The sequence of this T cell receptor (beta chain) was determined in a study of regulatory T cells in long-lasting Graves disease. Background on the study: Over 5 years of antithyroid drugs with positive TSH receptor antibodies was taken to mean persistent Graves' disease. Study findings and constraints: Under persistent disease, TRBV28, TRBJ1-2 and TRBJ2-5 were used preferentially. Newly diagnosed Graves' patients had higher TCR diversity than persistent ones.

Time point specified: persistent/refractory GD, antithyroid drugs over 5 years with positive TRAb. Generation of the TCR library employed RNA extracted from PBMCs. In its sample, this clonotype was seen many times. Its matching antigen is unknown. There are 15 residues in the CDR3. J gave up 1 base and V 7 bases, and 8 bases lay outside the gene matches. Germline CDR1 SGHRS, CDR2 YFSETQ. Arm-PCR of CDR3 regions and iRepertoire HTBI primers were used to build TCR beta libraries. Each CDR3 protein gets one entry after TCRdb re-called the multiplex PCR reads with MiXCR. There are about 470,000 distinct CDR3 sequences in the sample; more than 20% occur only once, and about 7.8% lies in the top ten.

This material consisted of peripheral blood mononuclear cells (PBMCs), taken when the disease was refractory, from a patient treated with antithyroid drugs. The V and J genes are TRBV5-1 and TRBJ2-7, with 10 bases identical to TRBD2. The sequence came from a female donor with Graves disease. CDR3 region: CASSRGTSESYEQYF. DNA for the CDR3: TGCGCCAGCTCACGAGGGACTAGCGAATCCTACGAGCAGTACTTC.